This TCR beta chain was profiled in a study of T cell responses to AZD1222 COVID-19 vaccine. A note on this clone: Antigen unknown.

The repertoire was sequenced with immunoSEQ multiplex PCR; TCRdb's copy has only in-frame clones and lacks some. The repertoire holds approximately 82,000 clones, approximately 90% seen once, with 5.2% in the top ten. There are 15 residues in the CDR3. Trimming took 2 bases from V and 11 from J; bases not matched to a gene: 14. The germline V gene has CDR1 MDHEN and CDR2 SYDVKM. Study results and limitations: Only after the peak T cell response were repertoires sampled. There were vaccine-associated CD4 TCRs across spike, dominant at 160-218 and 743-854. Targeting of unmutated variant regions was reportedly seen in nearly half of spike-specific TCRs. Spike-specific TCRs gained breadth and depth after people received two AZD1222 doses.

The sequenced sample was peripheral blood, obtained on day 0 of AZD1222 vaccination. The V call is TRBV28, the J call TRBJ1-2; 7 nucleotides align to TRBD1. The TCR sequence derives from an adult in good health. The CDR3, as DNA: TGTGCCAGCAGTTTAGATGGTGGGGACAGAGTCGGGTACACCTTC. Translated, it gives CASSLDGGDRVGYTF.